This TCR beta chain was recovered during a study of response to subunit inactivated influenza vaccine. Study-level points and caveats: Authors suggested each seasonal flu vaccination may recruit only limited numbers of new T cells.

In TCRdb, the RT-PCR reads were re-called with MiXCR into one record per CDR3 protein. Of about half a million distinct CDR3 sequences listed, approximately 11% are singletons. This clonotype occurred a few times. Antigen specificity is unknown. Trimming left V 6 bases short and J 2 bases short, with 10 bases between. The germline V gene has CDR1 SEHNR and CDR2 FQNEAQ (reference sequence). This CDR3 region has 13 residues. The sequence came from a man aged 45-65 years who received an inactivated influenza vaccine. Sequencing used PBMCs from blood, obtained roughly 46 days after vaccination. This chain links TRBV7-9 with TRBJ2-5, with D unresolved. The CDR3 DNA follows: TGTGCCAGCAGTAATGGTCCACAAGAGACCCAGTACTTC. This codes for CASSNGPQETQYF. The entire variable domain, with the rest obtained from reference TRBV7-9 and TRBJ2-5, is as follows: DTGVSQNPRHKITKRGQNVTFRCDPISEHNRLYWYRQTLGQGPEFLTYFQNEAQLEKSRLLSDRFSAERPKGSFSTLEIQRTEQGDSAMYLCASSNGPQETQYFGPGTRLLVL.